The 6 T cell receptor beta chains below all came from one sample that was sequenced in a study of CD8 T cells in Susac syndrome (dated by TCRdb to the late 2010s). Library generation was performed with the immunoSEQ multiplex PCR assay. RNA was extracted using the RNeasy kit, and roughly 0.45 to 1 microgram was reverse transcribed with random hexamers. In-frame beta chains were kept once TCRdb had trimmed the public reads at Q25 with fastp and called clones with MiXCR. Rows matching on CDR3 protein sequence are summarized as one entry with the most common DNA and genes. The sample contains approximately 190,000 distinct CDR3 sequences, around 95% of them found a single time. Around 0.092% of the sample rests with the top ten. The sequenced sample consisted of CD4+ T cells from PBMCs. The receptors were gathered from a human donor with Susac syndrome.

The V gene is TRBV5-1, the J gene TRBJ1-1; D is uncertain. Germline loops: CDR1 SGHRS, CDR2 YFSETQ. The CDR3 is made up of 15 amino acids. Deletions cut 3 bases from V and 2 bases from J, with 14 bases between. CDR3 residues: CASSSRMGINTEAFF. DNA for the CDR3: TGCGCCAGCAGCTCCCGGATGGGGATTAACACTGAAGCTTTCTTT. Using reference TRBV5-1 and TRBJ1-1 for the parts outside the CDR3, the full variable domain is KAGVTQTPRYLIKTRGQQVTLSCSPISGHRSVSWYQQTPGQGLQFLFEYFSETQRNKGNFPGRFSGRQFSNSRSEMNVSTLELGDSALYLCASSSRMGINTEAFFGQGTRLTVV.

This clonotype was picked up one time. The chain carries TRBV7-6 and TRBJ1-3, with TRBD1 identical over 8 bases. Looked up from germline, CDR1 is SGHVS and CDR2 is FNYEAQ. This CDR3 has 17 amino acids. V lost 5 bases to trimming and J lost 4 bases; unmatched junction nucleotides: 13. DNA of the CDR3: TGTGCCAGCAGCCCGGTATCGGGACAGGCTTTGGGAAACACCATATATTTT. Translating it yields CASSPVSGQALGNTIYF.

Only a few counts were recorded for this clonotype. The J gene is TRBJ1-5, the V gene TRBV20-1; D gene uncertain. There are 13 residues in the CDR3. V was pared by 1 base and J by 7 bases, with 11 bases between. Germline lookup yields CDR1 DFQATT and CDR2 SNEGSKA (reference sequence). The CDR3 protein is CSARGPAGQPQHF. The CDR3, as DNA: TGCAGTGCTAGAGGCCCTGCAGGCCAGCCCCAGCATTTT.

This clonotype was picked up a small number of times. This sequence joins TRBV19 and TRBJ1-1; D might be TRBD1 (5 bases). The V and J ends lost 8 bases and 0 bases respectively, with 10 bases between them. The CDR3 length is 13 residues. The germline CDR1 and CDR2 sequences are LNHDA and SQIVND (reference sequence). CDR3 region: CASSGQMNTEAFF. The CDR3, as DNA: TGTGCCAGTTCGGGGCAGATGAACACTGAAGCTTTCTTT.

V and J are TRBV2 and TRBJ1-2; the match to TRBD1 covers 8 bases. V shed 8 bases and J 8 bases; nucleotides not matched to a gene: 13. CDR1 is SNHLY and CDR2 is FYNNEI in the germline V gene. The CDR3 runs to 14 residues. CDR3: CASRFSTGDQGYTF. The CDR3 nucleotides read TGTGCCAGCCGGTTTTCGACAGGGGATCAGGGCTACACCTTC.

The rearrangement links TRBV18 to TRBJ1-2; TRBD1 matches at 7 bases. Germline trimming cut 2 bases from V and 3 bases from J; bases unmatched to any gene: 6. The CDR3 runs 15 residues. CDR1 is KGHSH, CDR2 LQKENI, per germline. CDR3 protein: CASSPKGAVDYGYTF. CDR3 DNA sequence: TGTGCCAGCTCACCAAAGGGGGCGGTCGACTATGGCTACACCTTC.